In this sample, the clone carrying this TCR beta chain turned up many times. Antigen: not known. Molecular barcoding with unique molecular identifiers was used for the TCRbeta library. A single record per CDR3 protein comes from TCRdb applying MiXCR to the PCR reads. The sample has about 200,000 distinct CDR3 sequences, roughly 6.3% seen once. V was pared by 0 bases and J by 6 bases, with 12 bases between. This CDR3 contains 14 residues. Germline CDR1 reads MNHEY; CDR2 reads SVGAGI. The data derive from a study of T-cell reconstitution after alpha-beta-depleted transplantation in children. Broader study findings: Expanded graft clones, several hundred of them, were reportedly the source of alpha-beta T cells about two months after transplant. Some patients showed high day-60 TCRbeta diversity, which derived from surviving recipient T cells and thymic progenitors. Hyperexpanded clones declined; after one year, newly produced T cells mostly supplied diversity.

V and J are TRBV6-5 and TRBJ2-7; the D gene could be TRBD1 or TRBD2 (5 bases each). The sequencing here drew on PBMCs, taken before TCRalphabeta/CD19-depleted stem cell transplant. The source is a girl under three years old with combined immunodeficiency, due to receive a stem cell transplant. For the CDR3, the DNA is TGTGCCAGCAGTTACTCCGGGACCCCTATCGAGCAGTACTTC. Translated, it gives CASSYSGTPIEQYF.